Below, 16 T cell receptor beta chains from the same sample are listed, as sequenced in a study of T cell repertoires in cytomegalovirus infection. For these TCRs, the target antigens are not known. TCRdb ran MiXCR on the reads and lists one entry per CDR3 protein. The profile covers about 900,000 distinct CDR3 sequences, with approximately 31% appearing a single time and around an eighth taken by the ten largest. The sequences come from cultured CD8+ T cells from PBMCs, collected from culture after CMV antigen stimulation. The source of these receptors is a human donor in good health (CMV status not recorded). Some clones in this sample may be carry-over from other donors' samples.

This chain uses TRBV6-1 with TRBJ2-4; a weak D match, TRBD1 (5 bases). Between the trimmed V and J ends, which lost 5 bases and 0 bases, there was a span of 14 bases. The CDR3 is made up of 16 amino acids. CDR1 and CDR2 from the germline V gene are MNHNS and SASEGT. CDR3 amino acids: CASSYGTGQAKNIQYF. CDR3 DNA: TGTGCCAGCAGTTACGGCACAGGACAAGCCAAAAACATTCAGTACTTC.

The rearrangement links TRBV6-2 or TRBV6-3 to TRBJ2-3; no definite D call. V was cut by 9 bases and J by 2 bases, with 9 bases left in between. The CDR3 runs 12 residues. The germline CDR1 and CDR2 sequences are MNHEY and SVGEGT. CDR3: CASWGATDTQYF. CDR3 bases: TGTGCCAGTTGGGGTGCCACAGATACGCAGTATTTT.

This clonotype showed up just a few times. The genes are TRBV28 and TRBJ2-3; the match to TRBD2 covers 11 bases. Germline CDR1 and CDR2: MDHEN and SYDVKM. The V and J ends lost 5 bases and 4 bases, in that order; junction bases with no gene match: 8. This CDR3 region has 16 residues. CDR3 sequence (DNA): TGTGCCAGCAGTCCTTTAGCGGGGGGGCCCCCAGATACGCAGTATTTT. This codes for CASSPLAGGPPDTQYF.

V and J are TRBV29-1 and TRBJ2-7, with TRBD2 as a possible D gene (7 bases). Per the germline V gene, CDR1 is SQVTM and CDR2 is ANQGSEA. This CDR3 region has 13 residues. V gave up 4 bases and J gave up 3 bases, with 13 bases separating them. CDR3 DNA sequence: TGCAGCGTTGTCGGGGGGCAAATCTACGAGCAGTACTTC. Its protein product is CSVVGGQIYEQYF.

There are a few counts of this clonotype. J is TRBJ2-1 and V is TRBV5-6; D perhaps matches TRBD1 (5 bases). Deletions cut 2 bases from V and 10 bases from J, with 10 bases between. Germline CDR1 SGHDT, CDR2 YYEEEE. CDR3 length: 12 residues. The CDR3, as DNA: TGTGCCAGCAGCTTTACAGGTGTAGAGCAGTTCTTC. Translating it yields CASSFTGVEQFF.

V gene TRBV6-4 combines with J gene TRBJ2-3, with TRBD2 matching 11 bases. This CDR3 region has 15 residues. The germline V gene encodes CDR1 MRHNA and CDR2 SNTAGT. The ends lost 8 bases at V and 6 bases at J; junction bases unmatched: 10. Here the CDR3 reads CASGTTSGGRDTQYF. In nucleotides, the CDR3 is TGTGCCAGCGGAACCACTAGCGGGGGTAGGGATACGCAGTATTTT.

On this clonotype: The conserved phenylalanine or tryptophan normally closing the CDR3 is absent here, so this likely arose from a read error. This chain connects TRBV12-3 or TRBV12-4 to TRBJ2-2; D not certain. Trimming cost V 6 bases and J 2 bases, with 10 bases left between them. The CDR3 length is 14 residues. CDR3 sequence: CASRPFINTGELFY. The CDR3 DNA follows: TGTGCCAGCAGGCCATTTATTAACACCGGGGAGCTGTTTTAT.

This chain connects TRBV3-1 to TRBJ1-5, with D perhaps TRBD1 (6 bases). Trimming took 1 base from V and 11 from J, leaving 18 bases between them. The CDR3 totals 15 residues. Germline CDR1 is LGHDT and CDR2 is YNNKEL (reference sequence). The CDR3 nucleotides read TGTGCCAGCAGCCAAGGGGGGGGCGGGGGATTGGCCCAGCATTTT. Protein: CASSQGGGGGLAQHF.

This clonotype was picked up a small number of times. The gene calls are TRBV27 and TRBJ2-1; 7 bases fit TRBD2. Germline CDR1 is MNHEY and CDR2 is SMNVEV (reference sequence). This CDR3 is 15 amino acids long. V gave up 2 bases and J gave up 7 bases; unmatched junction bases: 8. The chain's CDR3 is CASSLMAGRGNEQFF. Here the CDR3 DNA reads TGTGCCAGCAGTTTAATGGCAGGGCGGGGGAATGAGCAGTTCTTC.

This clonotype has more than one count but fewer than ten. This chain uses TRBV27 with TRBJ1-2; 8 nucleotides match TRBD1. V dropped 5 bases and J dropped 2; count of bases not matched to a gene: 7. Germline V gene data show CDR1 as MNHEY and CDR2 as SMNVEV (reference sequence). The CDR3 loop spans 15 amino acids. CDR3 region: CASSIRQGNNYGYTF. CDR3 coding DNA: TGTGCCAGCAGTATCCGACAGGGGAACAACTATGGCTACACCTTC.

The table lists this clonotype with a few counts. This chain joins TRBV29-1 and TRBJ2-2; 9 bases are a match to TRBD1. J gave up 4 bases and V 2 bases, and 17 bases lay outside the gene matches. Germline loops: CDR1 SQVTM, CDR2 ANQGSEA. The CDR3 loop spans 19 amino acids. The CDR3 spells CSVERLGRTGALGTGELFF. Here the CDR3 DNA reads TGCAGCGTTGAACGGTTGGGTAGGACAGGGGCTTTGGGCACCGGGGAGCTGTTTTTT.

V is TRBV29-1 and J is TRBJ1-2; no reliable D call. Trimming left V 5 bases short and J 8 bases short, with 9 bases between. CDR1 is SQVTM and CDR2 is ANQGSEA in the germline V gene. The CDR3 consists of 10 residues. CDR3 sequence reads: CSVKGYGYTF. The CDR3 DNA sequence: TGCAGCGTTAAAGGGTACGGCTACACCTTC.

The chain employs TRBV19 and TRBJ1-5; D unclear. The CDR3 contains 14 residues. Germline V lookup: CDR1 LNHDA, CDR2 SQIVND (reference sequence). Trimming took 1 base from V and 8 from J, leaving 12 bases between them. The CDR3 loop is CASSIVPEAEPQHF. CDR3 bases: TGTGCCAGTAGTATAGTCCCGGAGGCTGAGCCCCAGCATTTT.

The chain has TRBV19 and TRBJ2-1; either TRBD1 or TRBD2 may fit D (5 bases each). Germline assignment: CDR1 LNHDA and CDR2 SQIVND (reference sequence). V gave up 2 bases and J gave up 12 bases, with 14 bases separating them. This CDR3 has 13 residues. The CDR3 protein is CASSINYGAGQFF. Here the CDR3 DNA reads TGTGCCAGTAGTATAAATTACGGGGCCGGGCAGTTCTTC.

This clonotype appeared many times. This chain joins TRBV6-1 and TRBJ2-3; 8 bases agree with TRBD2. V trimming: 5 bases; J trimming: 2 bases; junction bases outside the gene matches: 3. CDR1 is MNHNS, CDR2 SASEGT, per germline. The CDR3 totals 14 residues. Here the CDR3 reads CASSNSGATDTQYF. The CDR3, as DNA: TGTGCCAGCAGTAATAGCGGGGCCACAGATACGCAGTATTTT.

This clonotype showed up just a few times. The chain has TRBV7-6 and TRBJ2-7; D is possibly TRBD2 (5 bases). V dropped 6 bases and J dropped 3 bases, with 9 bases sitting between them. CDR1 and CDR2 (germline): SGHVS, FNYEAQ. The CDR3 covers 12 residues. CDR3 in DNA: TGTGCCAGCAGTCAAACTAGCTACGAGCAGTACGTC. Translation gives CASSQTSYEQYV.